This T cell receptor (beta chain) originates from a study of patients and donors after allogeneic stem cell transplantation. One entry per CDR3 protein, called by TCRdb with MiXCR from the RT-PCR reads. The sample holds about 230,000 distinct CDR3 sequences; 13% to 15% are singletons and the top ten take 11%. This clonotype has at least ten counts. This clonotype originated in a human donor who was either an allogeneic HSCT recipient or a stem cell or donor lymphocyte infusion donor (not recorded which). It is not recorded whose cells these are; they may come from a transplant donor. Material: blood, either unsorted or a sorted T cell fraction (not recorded which).

The CDR3 region has the DNA TGTGCCAGCAGCTTAGGACAGGGGGCCTCTGGGGCCAACGTCCTGACTTTC. Translation gives CASSLGQGASGANVLTF. The chain carries TRBV11-2 and TRBJ2-6, with 10 bases matching TRBD1. The germline gives CDR1 SGHAT, CDR2 FQNNGV. The CDR3 length is 17 residues. With 1 base clipped from V and 0 bases from J, the junction kept 0 bases outside the gene matches. Filled out from reference TRBV11-2 and TRBJ2-6, the complete variable domain reads EAGVAQSPRYKIIEKRQSVAFWCNPISGHATLYWYQQILGQGPKLLIQFQNNGVVDDSQLPKDRFSAERLKGVDSTLKIQPAKLEDSAVYLCASSLGQGASGANVLTFGAGSRLTVL.